This T cell receptor (beta chain) was recorded in a study of T cell changes during pregnancy in multiple sclerosis (dated by TCRdb to between 2017 and 2020). For context, the study as a whole: Changes in the T cell repertoire over the course of pregnancy were examined in this study in women with multiple sclerosis.

The CDR3 covers 16 residues, taking in both the cysteine and the phenylalanine. Left in the record is the CDR3 DNA by itself, 48 bases read in frame from the first base. Libraries were prepared through the immunoSEQ multiplex PCR assay. The table comes from immuneACCESS by way of TCRdb, which keeps in-frame sequences with V and J called. Part of the clones is missing from these tables; in studies checked, under half for an unresolved V gene and the rest for unknown reasons. Present in this sample are 40,000 or so clones, around 93% of which were seen just once. Of the sample, roughly 0.6% falls within the top ten clones. This clone was detected a few times. Its binding antigen is unknown. Base qualities are not provided; no much larger clone lies one nucleotide away.

This sequence originates from a female donor with multiple sclerosis, enrolled in a pregnancy study. This receptor chain uses TRBV21-1 and TRBJ2-7; the table assigns TRBD2, which was not confirmed against the DNA. TRBV21-1 is deemed a pseudogene. The sample in question was CD4+ T cells from peripheral blood mononuclear cells, obtained in the third trimester of pregnancy. The nucleotide sequence reads as follows: TGTGCCAGCATCTTAGAGGAGCCCAGCCATTCCTACGAGCAGTACTTC. Translated, this gives CASILEEPSHSYEQYF.